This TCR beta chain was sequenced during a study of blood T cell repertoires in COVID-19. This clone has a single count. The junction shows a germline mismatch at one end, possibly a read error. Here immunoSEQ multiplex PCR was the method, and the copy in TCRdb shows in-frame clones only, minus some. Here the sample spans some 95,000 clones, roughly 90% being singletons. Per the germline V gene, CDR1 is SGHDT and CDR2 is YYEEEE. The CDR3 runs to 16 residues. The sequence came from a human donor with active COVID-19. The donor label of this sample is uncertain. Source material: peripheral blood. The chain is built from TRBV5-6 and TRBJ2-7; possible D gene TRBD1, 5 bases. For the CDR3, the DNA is TGTGCCAGCAGCTTGGCCCTGGGGCCCACCTCCAACGAGCAGTACTTC. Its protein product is CASSLALGPTSNEQYF.